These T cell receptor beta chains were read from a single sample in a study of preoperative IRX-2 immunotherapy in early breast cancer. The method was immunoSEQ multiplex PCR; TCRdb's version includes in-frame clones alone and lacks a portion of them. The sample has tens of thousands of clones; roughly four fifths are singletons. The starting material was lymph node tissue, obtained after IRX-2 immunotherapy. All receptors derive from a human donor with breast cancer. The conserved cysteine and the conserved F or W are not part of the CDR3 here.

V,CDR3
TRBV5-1,ASSLEGTLRTTDTQY
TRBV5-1,ASSLAGQITDTQY
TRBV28,ASSRRDTISYEQY
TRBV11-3,ASSPRTSIVETQY
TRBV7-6,ASSPTRRGAMSTEAF
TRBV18,ASSDSNSPLH
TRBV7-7,ASSAWDGRDRKLGQPQH
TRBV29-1,SVRAGWSENYGYT
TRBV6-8,ASRAGGSNSPLH
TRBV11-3,ASSSGLTYNSPLH
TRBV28,ASSTTILGRESSGNTIY
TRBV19,ASSIVQQETQY
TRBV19,ASSAGIDTQY
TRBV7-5,ASSLGGAREYEQY
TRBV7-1,ASSPGSIQANSPLH
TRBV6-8,ASSYSPGTGEAF
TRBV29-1,SVGAGVGGYT
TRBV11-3,ASTPYITDNEQF
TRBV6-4,ASRGGDTQY
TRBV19,ASTGQGASFDT